This TCR beta chain was recovered during a study of control samples from healthy donors and cancer patients. The V end lost 3 bases, the J end lost 4 bases, and 10 bases lay between the germline ends. CDR1 is SGHKS and CDR2 is YYEKEE in the germline V gene (reference sequence). There are 13 residues in the CDR3. Here immunoSEQ multiplex PCR was the method, and the copy in TCRdb shows in-frame clones only, minus some. In the table there are about 77,000 clones, approximately 92% of which are singletons. This chain links TRBV5-5 with TRBJ1-2; no firm D call. The origin of this receptor is a woman aged 60 to 75 in good health. Specimen: blood. The chain's CDR3 is CASSSRGGYGYTF. The DNA for the CDR3 is TGTGCCAGCAGCTCCCGGGGAGGCTATGGCTACACCTTC.